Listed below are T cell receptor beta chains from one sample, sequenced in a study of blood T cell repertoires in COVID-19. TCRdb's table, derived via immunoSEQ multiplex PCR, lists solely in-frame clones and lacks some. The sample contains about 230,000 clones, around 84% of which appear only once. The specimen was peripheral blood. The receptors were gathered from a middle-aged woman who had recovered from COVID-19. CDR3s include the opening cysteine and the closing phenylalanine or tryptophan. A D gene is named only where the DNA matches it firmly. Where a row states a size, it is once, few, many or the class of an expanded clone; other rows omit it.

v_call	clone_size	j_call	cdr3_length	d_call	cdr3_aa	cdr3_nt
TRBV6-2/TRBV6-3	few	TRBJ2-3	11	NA	CASSPLHAQYF	TGTGCCAGCAGTCCATTACACGCGCAGTATTTT
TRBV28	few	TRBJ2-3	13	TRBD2	CASSLGGADTQYF	TGTGCCAGCAGTTTAGGGGGGGCAGATACGCAGTATTTT
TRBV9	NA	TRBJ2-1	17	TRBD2	CASSPTYLAGTYNEQFF	TGTGCCAGCAGCCCTACGTATCTAGCGGGGACCTACAATGAGCAGTTCTTC
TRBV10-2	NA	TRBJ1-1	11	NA	CASSEAGYAFF	TGCGCCAGCAGTGAGGCAGGGTACGCTTTCTTT
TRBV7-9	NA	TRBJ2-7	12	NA	CASSPGTYEQYF	TGTGCCAGCAGCCCAGGTACCTACGAGCAGTACTTC
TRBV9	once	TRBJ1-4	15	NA	CASSVTAGTNEKLFF	TGTGCCAGCAGCGTAACGGCGGGAACTAATGAAAAACTGTTTTTT
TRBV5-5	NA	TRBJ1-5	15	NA	CASSLGSPGFQPQHF	TGTGCCAGCAGCTTGGGCAGTCCGGGGTTTCAGCCCCAGCATTTT
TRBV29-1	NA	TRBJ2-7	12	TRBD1	CSARQGVAEQYF	TGCAGCGCCCGACAGGGTGTCGCCGAGCAGTACTTC
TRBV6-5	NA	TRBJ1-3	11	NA	CASHTSDTIYF	TGTGCCAGCCATACGTCGGACACCATATATTTT
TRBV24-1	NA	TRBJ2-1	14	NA	CATSGVRGTNEQFF	TGTGCCACCAGTGGGGTCAGGGGCACTAATGAGCAGTTCTTC
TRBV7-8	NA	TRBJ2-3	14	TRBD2	CASSSGLVTDTQYF	TGTGCCAGCAGCTCAGGACTAGTCACAGATACGCAGTATTTT
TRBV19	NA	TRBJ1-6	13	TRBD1	CASSMTGGSPLHF	TGTGCCAGTAGTATGACAGGGGGTTCACCCCTCCACTTT
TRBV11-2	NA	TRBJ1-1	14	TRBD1	CASSAGQGHTEAFF	TGTGCCAGCAGCGCCGGACAGGGGCACACTGAAGCTTTCTTT
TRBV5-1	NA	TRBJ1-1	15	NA	CASSLGWGLNTEAFF	TGCGCCAGCAGCTTAGGATGGGGGCTGAACACTGAAGCTTTCTTT
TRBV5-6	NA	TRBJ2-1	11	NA	CASSLAQEQFF	TGTGCCAGCAGCTTGGCCCAGGAGCAGTTCTTC
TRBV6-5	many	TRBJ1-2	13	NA	CASRGGSNYGYTF	TGTGCCAGCAGGGGTGGGAGTAACTATGGCTACACCTTC
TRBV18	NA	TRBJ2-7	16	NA	CASSQGSAAIFYEQYF	TGTGCCAGCTCGCAGGGGTCTGCCGCCATCTTCTACGAGCAGTACTTC
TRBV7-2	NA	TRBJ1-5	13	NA	CASSLVGNQPQHF	TGTGCCAGCAGCTTAGTCGGCAATCAGCCCCAGCATTTT
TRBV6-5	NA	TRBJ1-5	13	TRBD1	CASRDRRSQPQHF	TGTGCCAGCAGGGACAGGAGGAGTCAGCCCCAGCATTTT
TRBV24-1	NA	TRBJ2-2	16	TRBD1	CATSEPGQGVTGELFF	TGTGCCACCAGTGAACCGGGACAGGGCGTCACCGGGGAGCTGTTTTTT
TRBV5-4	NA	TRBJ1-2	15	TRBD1	CASSLFGDRGYGYTF	TGTGCCAGCAGCTTGTTTGGCGACAGGGGTTATGGCTACACCTTC
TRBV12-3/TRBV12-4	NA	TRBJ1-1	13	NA	CASSLEVNTEAFF	TGTGCCAGCAGTTTGGAGGTGAACACTGAAGCTTTCTTT
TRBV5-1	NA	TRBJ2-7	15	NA	CASSLEGHSSYEQYF	TGCGCCAGCAGCCTGGAGGGACACTCCTCCTACGAGCAGTACTTC
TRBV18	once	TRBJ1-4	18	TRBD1	CASSHGTVVLTTNEKLFF	TGTGCCAGCTCTCATGGGACAGTGGTATTGACAACTAATGAAAAACTGTTTTTT
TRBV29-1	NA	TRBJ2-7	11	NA	CSVEWTEQQYF	TGCAGCGTTGAATGGACAGAACAGCAGTACTTC
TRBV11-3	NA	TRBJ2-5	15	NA	CASSQDSTSLETQYF	TGTGCCAGCAGCCAAGATTCCACTAGCTTGGAGACCCAGTACTTC
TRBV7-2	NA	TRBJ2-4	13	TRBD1	CASSRTRDSFQYF	TGTGCCAGCAGCCGAACCAGGGACAGTTTTCAGTACTTC
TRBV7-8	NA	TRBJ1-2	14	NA	CASSFGRDPYGYTF	TGTGCCAGCAGCTTCGGGAGGGACCCTTATGGCTACACCTTC